A selection of T cell receptor beta chains follows, all from one sample in a study of blood T cell repertoires in COVID-19. This table comes from immunoSEQ multiplex PCR, and its TCRdb copy is limited to in-frame clones, with some not included. The profile shows about 670,000 clones, 85% to 90% of them singletons. Input material: peripheral blood. All receptors come from a woman aged 18 to 35 with acute or convalescent COVID-19. Both conserved end residues are part of each CDR3. A D gene is named only where the DNA matches it firmly. Clone size, where shown, is once, few, many, or a class for clones that have expanded.

d_gene	v_gene	j_gene	abundance	CDR3nt	CDR3aa
NA	TRBV28	TRBJ2-7	NA	TGTGCCAGCAGTTACACCGGGACACAAGGGTACGAGCAGTACTTC	CASSYTGTQGYEQYF
NA	TRBV12-5	TRBJ1-1	NA	TGTGCTAGTGGTTTGGCCGTCCTCTCGACAGACATGAACACTGAAGCTTTCTTT	CASGLAVLSTDMNTEAFF
TRBD1	TRBV30	TRBJ2-3	NA	TGTGCCTGGAGTCGGGACAGGTTAGACACAGATACGCAGTATTTT	CAWSRDRLDTDTQYF
NA	TRBV30	TRBJ1-4	NA	TGTGCCTGGAGTGGCCTCACATCCCTAGGGGGACCTAATGAAAAACTGTTTTTT	CAWSGLTSLGGPNEKLFF
TRBD1	TRBV9	TRBJ1-2	NA	TGTGCCAGCAGCGCCCGGACAGGGGAATATGGCTACACCTTC	CASSARTGEYGYTF
TRBD2	TRBV7-2	TRBJ2-3	NA	TGTGCCAGCAGCTTAGTATCTAGCGGGGGGGCGAGGGATACGCAGTATTTT	CASSLVSSGGARDTQYF
NA	TRBV12-3/TRBV12-4	TRBJ2-1	NA	TGTGCCAGCAATAGAGCCCGAGAGCAGTTCTTC	CASNRAREQFF
NA	TRBV9	TRBJ2-2	NA	TGTGCCAGCGGGGGCGCGAACACCGGGGAGCTGTTTTTT	CASGGANTGELFF
NA	TRBV29-1	TRBJ1-2	few	TGCAGCGTTGGGGTATCGGGACTTGACTATGGCTACACCTTC	CSVGVSGLDYGYTF
NA	TRBV19	TRBJ2-6	NA	TGTGCCAGTAGGAGCTCTGGGGCCAACGTCCTGACTTTC	CASRSSGANVLTF
NA	TRBV9	TRBJ2-7	NA	TGTGCCAGCAGCGTAGCTACGACAGACTGCGAGCAGTACTTC	CASSVATTDCEQYF
NA	TRBV30	TRBJ1-1	NA	TGTGCCTGGAGATCCCGCGTGTTCATGAACACTGAAGCTTTCTTT	CAWRSRVFMNTEAFF
NA	TRBV28	TRBJ1-1	once	TGTGCCAGCAGTTTAGCAGGGGCCGGGGTTGAAGCTTTCTTT	CASSLAGAGVEAFF
TRBD2	TRBV30	TRBJ2-1	NA	TGTGCCTCATGGAGAGTACTAGCGGGGGGGCCTCCGTTCTTC	CASWRVLAGGPPFF
NA	TRBV18	TRBJ1-5	few	TGTGCCAGCTCACCAAACTACGGGGGTAATCAGCCCCAGCATTTT	CASSPNYGGNQPQHF
NA	TRBV2	TRBJ1-5	NA	TGTGCCAGCTTGGGAGGCGAGTCCGGCAATCAGCCCCAGCATTTT	CASLGGESGNQPQHF
NA	TRBV9	TRBJ1-1	NA	TGTGCCAGCAGCGCGGTGGGGCAGACTCGCACTGAAGCTTTCTTT	CASSAVGQTRTEAFF
NA	TRBV6-5	TRBJ1-3	NA	TGTGCCAGCAGTCGCCAGGTGGTCTCTGGAAACACCATATATTTT	CASSRQVVSGNTIYF
TRBD1	TRBV27	TRBJ1-3	NA	TGTGCCAGCGCTTCGACAGGGCTAGGAAACACCATATATTTT	CASASTGLGNTIYF
TRBD1	TRBV5-1	TRBJ1-2	NA	TGCGCCAGCAGCTTGGCCGCCCTGGGACAGGGGAACTATGGCTACACCTTC	CASSLAALGQGNYGYTF
TRBD2	TRBV2	TRBJ2-7	NA	TGTGCCCGCGGTGGGGCGGGGGGTAGCCACGAGCAGTACTTC	CARGGAGGSHEQYF
TRBD1	TRBV5-1	TRBJ1-3	NA	TGCGCCAGCAGCTTGGAGGTAGGGGGCGGAAACACCATATATTTT	CASSLEVGGGNTIYF
TRBD1	TRBV6-5	TRBJ1-2	once	TGTGCCAGCAGTTACGAACCAGGGGGCACGGGCTACACCTTC	CASSYEPGGTGYTF
TRBD1	TRBV28	TRBJ2-7	NA	TGTGCCAGCAGTTCGGACAGGGGCCCCTACGAGCAGTACTTC	CASSSDRGPYEQYF
TRBD1	TRBV7-9	TRBJ2-1	NA	TGTGCCAGCAGCCTGAACGACAGGGGCAATGAGCAGTTCTTC	CASSLNDRGNEQFF
NA	TRBV3-1/TRBV3-2	TRBJ1-5	NA	TGTGCCAGCAGCCGGGGGCCCCATCAGCCCCAGCATTTT	CASSRGPHQPQHF
NA	TRBV6-5	TRBJ1-2	NA	TGTGCCAGCAGCCCACACGTTGGGGGGTATGGCTACACCTTC	CASSPHVGGYGYTF
TRBD1	TRBV12-5	TRBJ1-5	NA	TGTGCTAGTGGCTCCGGGACAGGGGGGAATCAGCCCCAGCATTTT	CASGSGTGGNQPQHF
TRBD1	TRBV27	TRBJ2-2	NA	TGTGCCAGCAGTTTAATGGTGGGACAGGGCACCGGGGAGCTGTTTTTT	CASSLMVGQGTGELFF